The rows below give T cell receptor beta chains drawn from one sample of a study of T cell responses to AZD1222 COVID-19 vaccine. Sequencing was performed with immunoSEQ multiplex PCR; in TCRdb, only in-frame clones are kept and a portion is missing. Of 100,000 to 150,000 clones in the sample, about nine tenths are singletons; the top ten hold about 8.3%. The specimen comprised peripheral blood, sampled on day 0 of AZD1222 vaccination. The receptors shown here come from an adult in good health. Each CDR3 is given with its conserved first and last residue. Each record gives: V gene, D gene, J gene, clone size, CDR3 DNA, CDR3 protein. The D gene is left open where the match is weak. Clone size, where shown, is once, few, many, or a class for clones that have expanded.

>TRBV18|TRBD1|TRBJ1-1|NA
TGTGCCAGCTCACCGGGACAGGGTAACACTGAAGCTTTCTTT
CASSPGQGNTEAFF
>TRBV24-1|TRBD2|TRBJ2-1|NA
TGTGCCACCAGACCTTCCGGGACTAGCGGGGGGAATGAGCAGTTCTTC
CATRPSGTSGGNEQFF
>TRBV7-2|NA|TRBJ2-7|NA
TGTGCCAGCAGCCCATCCCTAGGGGGAGGCCACCCCTACGAGCAGTACTTC
CASSPSLGGGHPYEQYF
>TRBV27|NA|TRBJ2-2|NA
TGTGCCAGCAGTTTCTGGGGCGCCGGGGAGCTGTTTTTT
CASSFWGAGELFF
>TRBV25-1|NA|TRBJ1-1|few
TGTGCCAGCAGTGAATACCCGGCCCTGGGGACTGAAGCTTTCTTT
CASSEYPALGTEAFF
>TRBV5-4|TRBD1|TRBJ1-4|NA
TGTGCCAGCAGCCCAAGTTTACAGGGGGCGAATGAAAAACTGTTTTTT
CASSPSLQGANEKLFF
>TRBV15|NA|TRBJ1-5|once
TGTGCCACCAGCAGAGCATTTAACCGGCAGCCCCAGCATTTT
CATSRAFNRQPQHF
>TRBV19|NA|TRBJ2-1|NA
TGTGCCAGTAGTATTCTAGGGTCCAATGAGCAGTTCTTC
CASSILGSNEQFF
>TRBV6-2/TRBV6-3|NA|TRBJ2-7|once
NA
CASSSSGQGTYEQYF
>TRBV2|TRBD1|TRBJ2-7|NA
TGTGCCAGCGTCCGGGACAGGGCTCCCGAGCAGTACTTC
CASVRDRAPEQYF
>TRBV6-1|NA|TRBJ2-4|NA
TGTGCCAGCAGTGAAATTACGGGGGCCAAAAACATTCAGTACTTC
CASSEITGAKNIQYF
>TRBV6-5|NA|TRBJ1-5|NA
TGTGCCAGCAGTCATAGCAATCAGCCCCAGCATTTT
CASSHSNQPQHF
>TRBV29-1|TRBD1|TRBJ2-1|NA
TGCAGCGTTTCTGACAGGGGGTTGGAAAATGAGCAGTTCTTC
CSVSDRGLENEQFF
>TRBV30|TRBD1|TRBJ1-1|few
TGTGCCTGGAGTGTAAAGGGGGCGGCTGAAGCTTTCTTT
CAWSVKGAAEAFF
>TRBV27|TRBD2|TRBJ2-1|NA
TGTGCCAGCACCCACAACGGAGCGGGGGGGCCGTACGAGCAGTTCTTC
CASTHNGAGGPYEQFF
>TRBV7-2|NA|TRBJ1-2|NA
TGTGCCAGCAGTACCGTGGGTGGCTACACCTTC
CASSTVGGYTF
>TRBV6-6|NA|TRBJ2-2|NA
TGTGCCAGCAGTCTTGGACAGGGAGGGGGCCCCGGGGAGCTGTTTTTT
CASSLGQGGGPGELFF
>TRBV7-9|NA|TRBJ1-1|NA
TGTGCCAGCAATGAGGTGGGTGAAGCTTTCTTT
CASNEVGEAFF
>TRBV19|NA|TRBJ1-6|NA
TGTGCCAGTAGAAATGGGCTCCAAGTGGTTTCACCCCTCCACTTT
CASRNGLQVVSPLHF
>TRBV27|TRBD1|TRBJ1-2|NA
TGTGCCAGCAGTGATGCAGGACAGGGGGCAACTGGCTATGGCTACACCTTC
CASSDAGQGATGYGYTF
>TRBV6-5|TRBD1|TRBJ1-1|NA
TGTGCCAGCAACAGGGACAGCCCAAACACTGAAGCTTTCTTT
CASNRDSPNTEAFF
>TRBV7-6|TRBD1|TRBJ1-4|NA
TGTGCCAGCAGCTTAGGGGGACAGGGTTGGGAAAAACTGTTTTTT
CASSLGGQGWEKLFF